This record looks at one T cell receptor beta chain sequence and its context. As yet, its antigen is unknown. The sample belongs to a study of T cells in Graves' hyperthyroidism and ophthalmopathy. Across the whole study: Peripheral blood was secured at the point of initial diagnosis, before any treatment.

Overall study findings and caveats: Ophthalmopathy and stable hyperthyroidism were told apart by a 13 V-J model.

Germline CDR1 and CDR2: ENHRY and SYGVKD. With 2 bases removed from V and 7 bases from J, the gap between germline ends came to 8 bases. This CDR3 has 13 residues. It was RNA transcripts that yielded the amplified TCR beta CDR3 regions. Initially, a first-round RT-PCR of the TCR CDR3 employed the HTBI primer set. TCRdb itself ran the multiplex PCR reads through MiXCR, one entry per CDR3 protein. The data hold roughly 290,000 distinct CDR3 sequences, with approximately 15% observed a single time. Graves' hyperthyroidism was deemed stable absent ophthalmopathy progression within 18 months. Patients with uncontrolled infections, other autoimmune diseases, pregnancy or lactation were excluded.

J is TRBJ2-2 and V is TRBV10-3; D gene uncertain. The source material was blood. The sequence was collected from a woman between 40 and 50 years old with Graves' hyperthyroidism. Here the CDR3 reads CAISEIESGELFF. The CDR3 DNA reads as TGTGCCATCAGTGAGATCGAAAGCGGGGAGCTGTTTTTT.